A single TCR beta chain is shown here with its context. The antigen is undetermined. Profiling relied on immunoSEQ multiplex PCR, and the TCRdb table lists in-frame clones only, not all of them. The sample lists 12,000 to 15,000 clones; over 75% were seen once. Per germline, CDR1 MDHEN and CDR2 SYDVKM. There are 15 residues in the CDR3. Trimming cost V 1 base and J 1 base; bases outside gene matches: 0. This specimen belongs to a study of OX40 agonist ivuxolimab in advanced cancers. The study's findings and limits: There was clonal expansion of CD4+ and CD8+ blood T cells by week 6 at 0.1 to 3.0 mg/kg.

This TCR came from an adult with an advanced solid tumor such as melanoma, head and neck, liver or kidney cancer. This chain connects TRBV28 to TRBJ1-5; 8 bases match TRBD1. The sample in question was CD4+ or CD8+ T cells sorted from blood, obtained in a trial of the OX40 agonist ivuxolimab. CDR3 amino acids: CASSLYRGSNQPQHF. The CDR3 bases are TGTGCCAGCAGTTTATACAGGGGGAGCAATCAGCCCCAGCATTTT.